This T cell receptor (beta chain) was sequenced in a study of blood T cell repertoires in COVID-19. About the research overall: Spain, Italy and the United States supplied samples that represented acute and convalescent COVID-19. PBMCs, B-cell-depleted T cells, or T cells were the source of the cDNA or gDNA that made up the material.

Sequenced by immunoSEQ multiplex PCR; TCRdb stores in-frame clones only, minus some. The sample lists around 250,000 clones, 70% to 90% occurring once. The germline V gene has CDR1 KGHSH and CDR2 LQKENI. V lost 6 bases to trimming and J lost 3 bases, with 15 bases between them. The CDR3 is 14 residues long. This TCR came from a woman in her 70s with active or convalescent COVID-19. V and J are TRBV18 and TRBJ2-7; D gene ambiguous. Sample: peripheral blood. CDR3 in amino acids: CASSQSPGNYEQYF. The CDR3 bases are TGTGCCAGCTCGCAGAGTCCAGGAAACTACGAGCAGTACTTC.